This T cell receptor (beta chain) was obtained from a study of T cells in Graves' hyperthyroidism and ophthalmopathy. Whole-study results and caveats: Most expanded thyroid clonotypes above 0.001 also appeared in blood. Separation of ophthalmopathy from stable hyperthyroidism was achieved by a 13 V-J model.

A word on this clonotype: The antigen is unknown.

What was amplified from RNA transcripts were TCR beta CDR3 regions. HTBI primers were employed in a first-round RT-PCR of the TCR CDR3. TCRdb re-called the multiplex PCR reads with MiXCR, one entry per CDR3 protein. The data contain 730,000 or so distinct CDR3 sequences, around 20% of them singletons. The source is a woman between 50 and 59 years old with Graves' hyperthyroidism that later progressed to Graves' ophthalmopathy. Sequenced sample: blood.

The DNA for the CDR3 is TGTGCCAGCAGTTTGGCAACAGGGGGTTCGCTGACCTACGAGCAGTACTTC. Translating gives CASSLATGGSLTYEQYF. This chain uses TRBV12-3 or TRBV12-4 with TRBJ2-7; the match to TRBD1 covers 8 bases. V was clipped by 3 bases and J by 2 bases; unmatched bases: 12. The CDR3 sequence is 17 residues long.